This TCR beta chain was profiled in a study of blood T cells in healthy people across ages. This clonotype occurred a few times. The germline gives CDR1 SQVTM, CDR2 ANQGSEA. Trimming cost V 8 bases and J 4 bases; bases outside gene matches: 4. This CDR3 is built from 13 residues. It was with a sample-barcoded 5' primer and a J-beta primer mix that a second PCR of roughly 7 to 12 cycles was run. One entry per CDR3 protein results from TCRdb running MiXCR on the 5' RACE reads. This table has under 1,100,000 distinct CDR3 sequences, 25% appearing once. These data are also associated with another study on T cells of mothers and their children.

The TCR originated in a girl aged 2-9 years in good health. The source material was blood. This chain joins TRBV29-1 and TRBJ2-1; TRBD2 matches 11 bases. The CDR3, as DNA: TGCAGCCTGAGGACTAGCGGGTACAATGAGCAGTTCTTC. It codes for CSLRTSGYNEQFF.